The entry below describes one T cell receptor beta chain. Its antigen is as yet unknown. Likely a read error: the CDR3 ends without its conserved phenylalanine or tryptophan. It is unclear where the CDR3 begins or ends on the DNA, so no DNA is shown, and the CDR3 is as TCRdb lists it. These data are taken from a study of CD8+CD57+ T cells in acquired aplastic anemia. Overall study context: There were 10 million to 14 million reads, on average, for CD4+ cells from healthy donors.

TCR beta VDJ and CDR3 profiling used genomic DNA as template. TCRdb reanalysed the reads using MiXCR and keeps one entry per CDR3 protein. The data show some 410,000 distinct CDR3 sequences, under 80% seen once. The study's findings and limits: Found in both controls and patients were some 31 CD8+ CDR3 sequences. Patients showed no significant difference from controls in CD8+ Simpson's diversity.

CDR1 and CDR2 (germline): LNHDA, SQIVND (reference sequence). The CDR3 adds up to 12 amino acids, both ends counted. Source material: sorted CD4+, CD8+, or CD8+CD57+ T cells (not recorded which) from PBMCs. This sequence joins TRBV19 and TRBJ2-3. The clonotype originates from a human donor in good health, serving as a control. CDR3 sequence: CASSIWTETQHL.